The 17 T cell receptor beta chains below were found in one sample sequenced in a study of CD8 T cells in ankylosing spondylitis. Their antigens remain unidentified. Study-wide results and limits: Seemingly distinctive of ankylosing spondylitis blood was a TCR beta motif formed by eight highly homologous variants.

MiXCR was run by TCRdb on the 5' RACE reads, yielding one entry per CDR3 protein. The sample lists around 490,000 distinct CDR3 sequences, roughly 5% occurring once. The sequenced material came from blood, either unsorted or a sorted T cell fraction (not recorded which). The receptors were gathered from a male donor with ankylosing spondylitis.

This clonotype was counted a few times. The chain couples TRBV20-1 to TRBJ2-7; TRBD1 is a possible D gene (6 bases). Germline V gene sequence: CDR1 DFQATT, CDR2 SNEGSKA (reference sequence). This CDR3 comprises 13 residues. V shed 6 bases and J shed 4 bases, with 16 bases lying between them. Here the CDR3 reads CSARTVGAYEQYF. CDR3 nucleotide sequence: TGCAGTGCCCGAACGGTGGGGGCTTACGAGCAGTACTTC.

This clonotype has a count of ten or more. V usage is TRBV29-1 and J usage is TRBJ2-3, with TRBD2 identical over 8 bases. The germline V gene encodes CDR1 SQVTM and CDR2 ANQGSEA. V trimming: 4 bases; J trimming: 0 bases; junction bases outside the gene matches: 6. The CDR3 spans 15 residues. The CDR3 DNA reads TGCAGCGTTGTCGGTATAGCGGGAAGCACAGATACGCAGTATTTT. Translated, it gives CSVVGIAGSTDTQYF.

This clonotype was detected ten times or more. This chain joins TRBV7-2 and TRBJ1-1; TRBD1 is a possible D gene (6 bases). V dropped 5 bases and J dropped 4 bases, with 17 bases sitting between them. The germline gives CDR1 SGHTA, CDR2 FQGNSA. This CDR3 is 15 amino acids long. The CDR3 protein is CASSLNRDKGTEAFF. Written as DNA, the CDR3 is TGTGCCAGCAGCCTCAATCGGGACAAGGGCACTGAAGCTTTCTTT.

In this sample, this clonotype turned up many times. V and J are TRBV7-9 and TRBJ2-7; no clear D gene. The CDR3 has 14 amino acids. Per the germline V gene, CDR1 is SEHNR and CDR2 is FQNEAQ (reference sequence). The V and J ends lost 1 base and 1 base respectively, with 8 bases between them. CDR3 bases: TGTGCCAGCAGCTTAGGACGAATTTCCTACGAGCAGTACTTC. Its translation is CASSLGRISYEQYF.

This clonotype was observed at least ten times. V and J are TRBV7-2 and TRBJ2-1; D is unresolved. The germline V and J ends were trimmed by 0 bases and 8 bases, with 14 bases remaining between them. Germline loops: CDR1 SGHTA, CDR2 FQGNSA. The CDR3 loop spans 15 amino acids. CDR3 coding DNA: TGTGCCAGCAGCTTAGCGTTGTTGTCGGGTCATGAGCAGTTCTTC. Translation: CASSLALLSGHEQFF.

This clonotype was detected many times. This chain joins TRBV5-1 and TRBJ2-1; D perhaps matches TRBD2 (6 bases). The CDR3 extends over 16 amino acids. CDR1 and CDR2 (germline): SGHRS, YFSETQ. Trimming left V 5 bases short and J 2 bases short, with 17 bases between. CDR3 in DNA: TGCGCCAGCAGTCCAGCCCCTAGCGCCACCTACAATGAGCAGTTCTTC. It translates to CASSPAPSATYNEQFF.

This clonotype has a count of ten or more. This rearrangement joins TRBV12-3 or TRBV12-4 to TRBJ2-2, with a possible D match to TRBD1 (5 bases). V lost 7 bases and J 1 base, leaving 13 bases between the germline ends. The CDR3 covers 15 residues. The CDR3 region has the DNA TGTGCCAGCACCCGGTCGCAGGGGAACACCGGGGAGCTGTTTTTT. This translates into CASTRSQGNTGELFF.

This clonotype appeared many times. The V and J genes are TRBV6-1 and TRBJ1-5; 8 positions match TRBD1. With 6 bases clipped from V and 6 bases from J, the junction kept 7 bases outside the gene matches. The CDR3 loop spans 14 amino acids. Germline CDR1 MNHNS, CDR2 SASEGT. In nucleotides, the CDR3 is TGTGCCAGCAGCGTTGGACAGGGAAGTCAGCCCCAGCATTTT. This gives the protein CASSVGQGSQPQHF.

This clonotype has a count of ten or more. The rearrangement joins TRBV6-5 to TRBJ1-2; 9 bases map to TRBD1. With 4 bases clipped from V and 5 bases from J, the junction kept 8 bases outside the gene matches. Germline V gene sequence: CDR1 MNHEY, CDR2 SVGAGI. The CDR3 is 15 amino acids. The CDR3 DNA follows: TGTGCCAGCAGTTCTCGGAACAGGGGGCTTTATGGCTACACCTTC. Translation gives CASSSRNRGLYGYTF.

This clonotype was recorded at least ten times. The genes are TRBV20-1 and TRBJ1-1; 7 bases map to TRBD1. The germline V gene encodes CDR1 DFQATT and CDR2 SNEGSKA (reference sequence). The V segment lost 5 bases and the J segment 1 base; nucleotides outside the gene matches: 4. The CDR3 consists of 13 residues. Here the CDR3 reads CSAPDRANTEAFF. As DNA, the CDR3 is TGCAGTGCTCCCGACAGGGCGAACACTGAAGCTTTCTTT.

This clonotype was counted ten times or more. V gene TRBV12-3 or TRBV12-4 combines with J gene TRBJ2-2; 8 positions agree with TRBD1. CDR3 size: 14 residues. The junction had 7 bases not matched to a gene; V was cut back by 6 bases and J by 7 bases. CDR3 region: CASSLSGGLGELFF. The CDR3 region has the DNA TGTGCCAGCAGCCTATCAGGGGGCCTCGGGGAGCTGTTTTTT.

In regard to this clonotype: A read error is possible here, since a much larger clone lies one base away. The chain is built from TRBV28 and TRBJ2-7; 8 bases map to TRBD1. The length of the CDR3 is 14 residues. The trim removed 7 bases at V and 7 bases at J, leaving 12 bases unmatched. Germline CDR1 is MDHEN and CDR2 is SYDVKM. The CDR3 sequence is CASIISGQAREQYF. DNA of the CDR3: TGTGCCAGCATTATCTCGGGACAGGCGAGAGAGCAGTACTTC.

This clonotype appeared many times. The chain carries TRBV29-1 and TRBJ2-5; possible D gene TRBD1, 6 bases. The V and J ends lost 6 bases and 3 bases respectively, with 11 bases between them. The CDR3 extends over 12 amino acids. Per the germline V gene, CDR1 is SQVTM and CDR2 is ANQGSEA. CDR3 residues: CSVLYREETQYF. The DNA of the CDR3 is TGCAGCGTGTTATACAGGGAAGAGACCCAGTACTTC.

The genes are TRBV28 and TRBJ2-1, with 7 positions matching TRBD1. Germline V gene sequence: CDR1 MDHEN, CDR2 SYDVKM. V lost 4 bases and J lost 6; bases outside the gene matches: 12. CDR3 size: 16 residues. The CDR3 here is CASSSPAGGLLNEQFF. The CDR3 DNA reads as TGTGCCAGCAGTTCCCCAGCAGGGGGTCTTCTCAATGAGCAGTTCTTC.

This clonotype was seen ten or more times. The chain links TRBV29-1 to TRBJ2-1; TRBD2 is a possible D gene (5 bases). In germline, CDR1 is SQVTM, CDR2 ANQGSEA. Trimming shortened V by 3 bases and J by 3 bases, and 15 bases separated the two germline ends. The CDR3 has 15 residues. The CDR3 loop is CSVDVSGGFYNEQFF. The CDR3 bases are TGCAGCGTTGACGTCTCGGGCGGGTTCTACAATGAGCAGTTCTTC.

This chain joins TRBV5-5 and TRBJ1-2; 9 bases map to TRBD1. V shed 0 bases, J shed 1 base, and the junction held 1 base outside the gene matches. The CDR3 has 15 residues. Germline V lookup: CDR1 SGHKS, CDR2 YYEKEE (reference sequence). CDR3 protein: CASSLEGQGNYGYTF. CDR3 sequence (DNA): TGTGCCAGCAGCTTGGAGGGACAGGGTAACTATGGCTACACCTTC.

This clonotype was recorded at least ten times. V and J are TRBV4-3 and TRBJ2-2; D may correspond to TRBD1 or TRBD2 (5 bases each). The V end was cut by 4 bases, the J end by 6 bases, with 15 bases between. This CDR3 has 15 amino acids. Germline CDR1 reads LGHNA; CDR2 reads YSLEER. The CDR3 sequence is CASSRKVTGPGELFF. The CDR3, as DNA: TGCGCCAGCAGCCGCAAGGTCACGGGACCCGGGGAGCTGTTTTTT.